Presented here are 9 T cell receptor beta chains from one specimen sequenced in a study of OX40 agonist ivuxolimab in advanced cancers. Only in-frame clones appear in the TCRdb table, and some are missing; sequencing was by immunoSEQ multiplex PCR. Of some 50,000 clones in the sample, approximately 83% were seen once. The sample here was CD4+ or CD8+ T cells sorted from blood, taken in a trial of the OX40 agonist ivuxolimab. The receptors originated from an adult with an advanced solid tumor such as melanoma, head and neck, liver or kidney cancer.

The chain uses TRBV4-1 and TRBJ2-1; 7 bases match TRBD1. V shed 0 bases, J shed 8 bases, and the junction held 4 bases outside the gene matches. CDR1 and CDR2 from the germline V gene are MGHRA and YSYEKL. The CDR3 is 14 residues long. The CDR3 sequence is CASSQDRGRDEQFF. The CDR3 nucleotides are TGCGCCAGCAGCCAAGATAGGGGGCGTGATGAGCAGTTCTTC.

V is TRBV5-5 and J is TRBJ2-2; 10 positions agree with TRBD1. Looked up from germline, CDR1 is SGHKS and CDR2 is YYEKEE (reference sequence). Unmatched junction bases numbered 1, after V lost 3 bases and J lost 5 bases. The CDR3 covers 14 residues. As DNA, the CDR3 is TGTGCCAGCAGCTCGGGACAGGGGACCGGGGAGCTGTTTTTT. It codes for CASSSGQGTGELFF.

This chain links TRBV28 with TRBJ2-1; weak D call: TRBD1 (6 bases). Germline V CDR1 and CDR2: MDHEN, SYDVKM. Trimming pared 3 bases from V and 0 bases from J, leaving 9 bases between. The CDR3 sequence is 15 residues long. The CDR3 loop is CASSFPRGSYNEQFF. CDR3 coding DNA: TGTGCCAGCAGTTTCCCCAGGGGCTCCTACAATGAGCAGTTCTTC.

The chain links TRBV5-5 to TRBJ2-6; D remains unclear. CDR3 size: 15 residues. Trimming cost V 1 base and J 0 bases, with 5 bases left between them. The germline V gene has CDR1 SGHKS and CDR2 YYEKEE (reference sequence). CDR3: CASSLSLSGANVLTF. As DNA, the CDR3 is TGTGCCAGCAGCTTGAGCCTCTCTGGGGCCAACGTCCTGACTTTC.

The genes are TRBV30 and TRBJ2-3, with TRBD2 matching over 8 bases. V gave up 6 bases and J gave up 5 bases; unmatched junction bases: 4. Germline loops: CDR1 GTSNPN, CDR2 SVGIG (reference sequence). The CDR3 totals 12 residues. The CDR3 sequence: CACTGGEDTQYF. The CDR3 coding sequence is TGTGCCTGTACGGGGGGGGAAGATACGCAGTATTTT.

This chain uses TRBV4-1 with TRBJ1-1; the D gene is possibly TRBD1 (5 bases). The CDR3 length is 15 residues. Trimming stripped 4 bases from V and 0 bases from J, with 12 bases between. Germline V gene sequence: CDR1 MGHRA, CDR2 YSYEKL. DNA of the CDR3: TGCGCCAGCAGCCCAACCGACAGATTGAACACTGAAGCTTTCTTT. Its protein product is CASSPTDRLNTEAFF.

For the CDR3, the DNA is TGTGCCTGGATCCGAGGACTAGTAGGGCCCTACAATGAGCAGTTCTTC. Amino acid sequence: CAWIRGLVGPYNEQFF. The chain recombines TRBV30 with TRBJ2-1; TRBD2 aligns across 7 bases. The CDR3 is 16 residues long. The V segment lost 4 bases and the J segment 2 bases; nucleotides outside the gene matches: 11. Germline assignment: CDR1 GTSNPN and CDR2 SVGIG (reference sequence).

This rearrangement joins TRBV10-3 to TRBJ2-1; TRBD1 might be the D (6 bases). The germline gives CDR1 ENHRY, CDR2 SYGVKD. The V gene lost 2 bases and the J gene lost 4 bases, with 9 bases spanning the gap. The length of the CDR3 is 14 residues. The CDR3 protein is CAISEGQFYNEQFF. The DNA for the CDR3 is TGTGCCATCAGTGAGGGACAGTTTTACAATGAGCAGTTCTTC.

The CDR3 is CASSSRTSGNYEQYF. DNA of the CDR3: TGTGCCAGCAGTTCCCGGACTAGCGGGAACTACGAGCAGTACTTC. The V gene is TRBV28, the J gene TRBJ2-7, with 12 bases that match TRBD2. The CDR3 loop spans 15 amino acids. Germline V gene sequence: CDR1 MDHEN, CDR2 SYDVKM. J was trimmed by 3 bases and V by 4 bases; bases with no gene match: 4. The full variable domain, in which reference TRBV28 and TRBJ2-7 provide the parts outside the CDR3, is DVKVTQSSRYLVKRTGEKVFLECVQDMDHENMFWYRQDPGLGLRLIYFSYDVKMKEKGDIPEGYSVSREKKERFSLILESASTNQTSMYLCASSSRTSGNYEQYFGPGTRLTVT.